This section outlines one TCR beta chain sequence together with its context. Antigen: not known. The sample comes from a study of cytomegalovirus exposure and HLA in healthy donors. Study-wide results and limits: Reports credit the classifier with highly specific, highly sensitive diagnosis of cytomegalovirus status. A subsequent analysis found that TCR clusters from the first cohort also tended to co-occur in the 90 to 150 validation repertoires, with about 93% of cluster scores above 0.

Sequencing was performed with immunoSEQ multiplex PCR; in TCRdb, only in-frame clones are kept and a portion is missing. The top ten hold less than 2.5% of the sample, which has about 150,000 clones, about 86% seen once. This CDR3 has 13 residues. The V gene lost 10 bases and the J gene lost 3 bases, with 16 bases spanning the gap. Germline V gene lookup returns CDR1 MNHEY and CDR2 SVGAGI. The receptor's source is a human donor in good health. The specimen was PBMCs. The genes are TRBV6-5 and TRBJ2-7; the D gene is possibly TRBD1 (5 bases). CDR3 bases: TGTGCCACCTCGCTCAGGGTGGACTACGAGCAGTACTTC. Encoded protein: CATSLRVDYEQYF.